This T cell receptor beta chain stems from a study of shared clonotypes between healthy human individuals. V was shortened by 0 bases and J by 2 bases, with 8 bases between the two germline ends. CDR3 size: 14 residues. CDR1 SGDLS and CDR2 YYNGEE come from the germline V gene. This clone was seen only once. Clones were read by immunoSEQ multiplex PCR, and TCRdb kept only the in-frame ones, dropping some. The sample yields millions of clones, approximately 94% seen once. Terminally differentiated effector memory CD45RA+ cells were excluded from the naive CD8 cells, which were CD45RO-negative and positively selected for CCR7.

The rearrangement joins TRBV9 to TRBJ1-1, with D hard to call. The receptor was isolated from a man aged 18 to 29 in good health. Some clones in this sample may be carry-over from other donors' samples. Sequencing was performed on naive CD8+ T cells from PBMCs. The CDR3 sequence is CASSVAKLNTEAFF. CDR3 nucleotide sequence: TGTGCCAGCAGCGTAGCAAAGTTAAACACTGAAGCTTTCTTT.